This T cell receptor (beta chain) is from a study of sequential checkpoint blockade in melanoma. Profiling relied on immunoSEQ multiplex PCR, and the TCRdb table lists in-frame clones only, not all of them. The sample includes tens of thousands of clones, about 83% seen only once; the top ten take 4.5% to 7%. Regarding treatment: randomized to nivolumab then ipilimumab (arm A) or the reverse (arm B). None of the patients previously received DNA-damaging chemotherapy. PBMC sorting kept live CD3+CD8+ cells without CD19 or CD56. Unmatched junction bases numbered 4, after V lost 5 bases and J lost 2 bases. The CDR3 is 14 residues long. Germline loops: CDR1 MNHEY, CDR2 SMNVEV (reference sequence).

V gene TRBV27 combines with J gene TRBJ2-3; 7 positions agree with TRBD1. The material was CD8+ T cells sorted from blood (inferred from file names), obtained from a patient given nivolumab and ipilimumab in sequence. The clonotype originates from a human donor with melanoma. The CDR3 nucleotides read TGTGCCAGCAGTCCGACAGGGTACACAGATACGCAGTATTTT. This encodes CASSPTGYTDTQYF.